The rows below give T cell receptor beta chains drawn from one sample of a study of blood T cell repertoires in COVID-19. Using immunoSEQ multiplex PCR, the repertoire was profiled, and TCRdb retains in-frame clones only, with some absent. The sample lists some 35,000 clones, approximately 86% seen once, with roughly a fifth in the top ten. The sequenced sample was peripheral blood. The receptors were sampled from a man aged 65-85 years with acute or convalescent COVID-19. Each CDR3 is given with its conserved first and last residue. A D gene is named only where the DNA matches it firmly. Clone size is shown for a subset of rows, as once, few, many or a class of expanded clone.

. TRBJ1-2 . TRBV6-5 TGTGCCAGCAGTCGCGCAGGGTTAGGGGATGGCTACACCTTC CASSRAGLGDGYTF
TRBD1 TRBJ2-1 . TRBV6-5 TGTGCCAGCAGTTCTTACGGGACAGGGGGCTTAGGTGAGCAGTTCTTC CASSSYGTGGLGEQFF
TRBD2 TRBJ2-7 . TRBV4-2 TGTGCCAGCAGCCAAGTTCTGGCTAGCGGGACCTACGAGCAGTACTTC CASSQVLASGTYEQYF
. TRBJ2-2 . TRBV7-2 TGTGCCAGCAGCTTAACCAGGGGAGGGACCGGGGAGCTGTTTTTT CASSLTRGGTGELFF
TRBD2 TRBJ2-3 few TRBV5-5 TGTGCCAGCAGCTTGTACGGACTAGCGGGCGCGGCGGATACGCAGTATTTT CASSLYGLAGAADTQYF
TRBD1 TRBJ2-3 once TRBV18 TGTGCCAGCTCACCACCGAGGCCAGGGGGAACCCCAGATACGCAGTATTTT CASSPPRPGGTPDTQYF
TRBD1 TRBJ1-6 once TRBV7-9 TGTGCCAGCAGCACCACAGGGGGTTCACCCCTCCACTTT CASSTTGGSPLHF
TRBD1 TRBJ2-2 . TRBV11-2 TGTGCCAGCAGCCGAGACAGGGATTTCGTCGGGGAGCTGTTTTTT CASSRDRDFVGELFF
TRBD2 TRBJ2-1 . TRBV7-3 TGTGCCAGCAGCTTCTCTAGCGGGGGATGGAATGAGCAGTTCTTC CASSFSSGGWNEQFF
TRBD1 TRBJ1-1 . TRBV18 TGTGCCAGCTCCCCTGGGACAGGGGATACGAACACTGAAGCTTTCTTT CASSPGTGDTNTEAFF
TRBD1 TRBJ2-2 . TRBV29-1 TGCAGCTTCCAGGGGGCATTGGGCACCGGGGAGCTGTTTTTT CSFQGALGTGELFF
. TRBJ2-3 once TRBV29-1 TGCAGCGTCGCACTAGCTGGGAACACAGATACGCAGTATTTT CSVALAGNTDTQYF
. TRBJ1-5 . TRBV7-3 TGTGCCAGCAGCTATACATTCGGGGAGCCCCAGCATTTT CASSYTFGEPQHF
TRBD2 TRBJ2-3 . TRBV5-1 TGCGCCAGCAGCGCCCCCGGGACTAGCAGAGATACGCAGTATTTT CASSAPGTSRDTQYF
. TRBJ1-2 once TRBV28 TGTGCCAGCACCCGCGCCGGGAGAAAGGCTTACGGCTACACCTTC CASTRAGRKAYGYTF
. TRBJ2-5 . TRBV6-5 TGTGCCAGCAGTTTTTCTAGCCTCGAGACCCAGTACTTC CASSFSSLETQYF
. TRBJ2-3 . TRBV4-3 TGCGCCAGCAGCGCAGGGAACGCAGATACGCAGTATTTT CASSAGNADTQYF
TRBD1 TRBJ2-7 . TRBV6-2/TRBV6-3 TGTGCCAGCAGTTTCCTGCCGTCGGGACAGGGTGGCTACGAGCAGTACTTC CASSFLPSGQGGYEQYF
TRBD2 TRBJ2-1 . TRBV2 TGTGCCAGCAGCGCTAGCGGGAGGGGGGGCGACGAGCAGTTCTTC CASSASGRGGDEQFF
. TRBJ2-3 . TRBV11-2 TGTGCCAGCAGCCTGGGTAATAGCGGCACAGATACGCAGTATTTT CASSLGNSGTDTQYF